This T cell receptor beta chain was found in a study of human T cells and chemical hapten exposure. Whole-study context: Weekly diphenylcyclopropenone doses were given to patients' scalps across the approximately 24-week study. Study results and limitations: Sensitizing with DPC caused no change in TCRs above 1 in 1000 frequency.

MiXCR, run by TCRdb on the RACE reads, gives a single entry per CDR3 protein. This sample has 150,000 to 200,000 distinct CDR3 sequences, with around 30% found just once. This clonotype came up a few times. Antigen: not known. From germline, CDR1 is DFQATT and CDR2 SNEGSKA (reference sequence). The CDR3 runs 16 residues. V lost 5 bases, J lost 3 bases, and 21 bases lay in between. The time point: patch test 3, about 24 weeks after DPC sensitization. Treatment noted: therapeutic diphenylcyclopropenone sensitization with weekly scalp DPC. This receptor was taken from a woman between 18 and 30 years old with alopecia areata. Some clones in this sample may be carry-over from other donors' samples. The chain is built from TRBV20-1 and TRBJ2-3; TRBD1 might be the D (8 bases). The sample in question was whole blood, obtained in connection with sensitization to the hapten diphenylcyclopropenone (DPC). The CDR3 reads CSAAPPDREGTDTQYF. CDR3 nucleotide sequence: TGCAGTGCTGCCCCCCCGGACAGGGAGGGGACAGATACGCAGTATTTT.